This T cell receptor beta chain was found in a study of T cells in Graves' hyperthyroidism and ophthalmopathy. The V gene's germline CDR1 is SGHTA and CDR2 FQGNSA. This CDR3 is built from 15 residues. With regard to this clonotype: Germline and junction disagree at one end, which may indicate a read error.

The TCR beta CDR3 regions underwent amplification using RNA transcripts as the source. Primed by the HTBI set, a first-round RT-PCR was run on the TCR CDR3. MiXCR, applied by TCRdb to the multiplex PCR reads, yields one record per CDR3 protein. The sample contains nearly 750,000 distinct CDR3 sequences, 30% to 40% of which appear only once. Material for sequencing was blood. The TCR comes from a woman aged 40 to 50 with Graves' hyperthyroidism. The chain employs TRBV7-2 and TRBJ2-7; tentatively, D is TRBD1 (5 bases). This CDR3 is CASGLTWGSPHEQYF. For the CDR3, the DNA is TGTGCCAGCGGCTTAACCTGGGGCAGCCCCCACGAGCAGTACTTC.